This is a list of T cell receptor beta chains from one sample in a study of blood T cell repertoires in COVID-19. Profiled with immunoSEQ multiplex PCR; TCRdb holds only in-frame clones, not every one. The data show around 97,000 clones, more than 75% seen once. Material for sequencing was peripheral blood. The receptors derive from a human donor in a cohort sampled during active COVID-19. Each CDR3 is given with its conserved first and last residue. A D gene is named only where the DNA matches it firmly. Rows may omit the clone size; those that give it use once, few, many or a size class.

abundance	v_gene	d_gene	j_gene	CDR3nt	CDR3aa
once	TRBV30	.	TRBJ2-7	TGTGCCTGGAGCAGGGCCCCCTACGAGCAGTACTTC	CAWSRAPYEQYF
.	TRBV2	TRBD1	TRBJ2-7	TGTGCCAGCAGCGAAACGACAGGGGGCAGCTACGAGCAGTACTTC	CASSETTGGSYEQYF
.	TRBV7-6	.	TRBJ2-7	TGTGCCAGCAGCCCGGGGTTCTACGAGCAGTACTTC	CASSPGFYEQYF
.	TRBV5-1	TRBD1	TRBJ1-2	TGCGCCAGCAGCTTGAGTCTGGACAGGCTCGATGGCTACACCTTC	CASSLSLDRLDGYTF
once	TRBV11-2	TRBD2	TRBJ2-1	TGTGCCAGCAGCTTATCTCCACTAGCGGGGGGATACAATGAGCAGTTCTTC	CASSLSPLAGGYNEQFF
.	TRBV11-2	.	TRBJ2-7	TGTGCCAGCAGCTTAGCATTGCGGGTAACCTACGAGCAGTACTTC	CASSLALRVTYEQYF
few	TRBV20-1	.	TRBJ1-5	TGCAGTGCTAGTCAAGGGGTGAATCAGCCCCAGCATTTT	CSASQGVNQPQHF
.	TRBV6-1	TRBD1	TRBJ2-1	TGTGCCAGCAGTGAAGCGCAGGGGGCCTACAATGAGCAGTTCTTC	CASSEAQGAYNEQFF
.	TRBV19	TRBD1	TRBJ1-2	TGTGCCAGTAGTATCGGAGGGGGCGCTAACTATGGCTACACCTTC	CASSIGGGANYGYTF
.	TRBV6-5	.	TRBJ2-7	TGTGCCAGCAGCCCAGGGGAGCGCCCCTACGAGCAGTACTTC	CASSPGERPYEQYF
.	TRBV3-1/TRBV3-2	.	TRBJ1-2	TGTGCCAGCAGCCCCGGGACAAATAACTATGGCTACACCTTC	CASSPGTNNYGYTF
.	TRBV10-3	.	TRBJ2-2	TGTGCCATCAGTGACCAGGGTGGAGCCGGGGAGCTGTTTTTT	CAISDQGGAGELFF
.	TRBV7-9	.	TRBJ1-4	TGTGCCAGCAGCGCGACAGAAATTAATGAAAAACTGTTTTTT	CASSATEINEKLFF
.	TRBV7-6	TRBD1	TRBJ1-2	TGTGCCAGCAGCTCCGGGACAGGGCGGACTGGCTACACCTTC	CASSSGTGRTGYTF
.	TRBV11-2	TRBD2	TRBJ2-3	TGTGCCAGCAGCTCCGCCGGCGGGGGGGCCGCTACGCAGTATTTT	CASSSAGGGAATQYF
.	TRBV7-2	.	TRBJ2-1	TGTGCCAGCAGCTTAGGATCGAGAGGTGAGCAGTTCTTC	CASSLGSRGEQFF
.	TRBV7-2	.	TRBJ2-7	TGTGCCAGCAGCGGGCAACGGGACTCGTCCTACGAGCAGTACTTC	CASSGQRDSSYEQYF
few	TRBV7-8	TRBD1	TRBJ1-2	TGTGCCAGCAGCATCAGACAGGGGGGGTATGGCTACACCTTC	CASSIRQGGYGYTF
.	TRBV27	.	TRBJ2-7	TGTGCCAGCAGTTTTGGTACAGCGGCCTACGAGCAGTACTTC	CASSFGTAAYEQYF
.	TRBV11-1	TRBD2	TRBJ2-5	TGTGCCAGCAGGGCTAGCGGCACCCAAGAGACCCAGTACTTC	CASRASGTQETQYF
.	TRBV10-2	TRBD2	TRBJ2-7	TGCGCCAGCATTAGTACTAGCGGGACTTACGAGCAGTACTTC	CASISTSGTYEQYF
few	TRBV4-2	TRBD2	TRBJ2-7	TGTGCCAGCAGCCAATATCAACTAGCGGGAGGTTACGAGCAGTACTTC	CASSQYQLAGGYEQYF
few	TRBV2	.	TRBJ1-1	TGTGCCAGCAGTGAAGCGTGGCCAGGGGCTGGCACTGAAGCTTTCTTT	CASSEAWPGAGTEAFF
.	TRBV6-5	TRBD2	TRBJ2-1	TGTGCCAGCACTGCGGGGGGGCCGGGAGAGCAGTTCTTC	CASTAGGPGEQFF
.	TRBV7-6	TRBD2	TRBJ2-1	TGTGCCAGCAGCTTAGGGATTAGCGGGGGGATAGGCGCCTACAATGAGCAGTTCTTC	CASSLGISGGIGAYNEQFF
.	TRBV29-1	TRBD1	TRBJ1-3	TGCAGCGTCCTCGCGACAGGGACCTCTGGAAACACCATATATTTT	CSVLATGTSGNTIYF
.	TRBV7-8	.	TRBJ1-4	TGTGCCAGCAGCTTAGCGTTAATTTACCGGGACAAGGATGAAAAACTGTTTTTT	CASSLALIYRDKDEKLFF
.	TRBV19	TRBD1	TRBJ1-1	TGTGCCAGTAGTACGCAGGGGGCGCTGACTGAAGCTTTCTTT	CASSTQGALTEAFF
.	TRBV30	TRBD2	TRBJ2-7	TGTGCCTGGAGCTGGACTAGCGGATTCTACGAGCAGTACTTC	CAWSWTSGFYEQYF
.	TRBV2	.	TRBJ2-3	TGTGCCAGCAGGGAGGTGTCCGATACGCAGTATTTT	CASREVSDTQYF
once	TRBV28	TRBD2	TRBJ2-1	TGTGCCAGCAGTTTAAGGTCCAGGGGGACTAGCGGGACCTACAATGAGCAGTTCTTC	CASSLRSRGTSGTYNEQFF
.	TRBV28	.	TRBJ2-7	TGTGCCAGCAGGGGCCCAAGCTCCTACGAGCAGTACTTC	CASRGPSSYEQYF
few	TRBV6-5	TRBD1	TRBJ1-1	TGTGCCAGCAGTTACCTGACAGGGCAAGAAGCTTTCTTT	CASSYLTGQEAFF
once	TRBV28	.	TRBJ1-1	TGTGCCAGCAGTTTAGCAGGGGCTATTGAAGCTTTCTTT	CASSLAGAIEAFF
.	TRBV6-2/TRBV6-3	.	TRBJ2-7	TGTGCCAGCAGTCCACCGGGCCCCACGGGAACCTACGAGCAGTACTTC	CASSPPGPTGTYEQYF
.	TRBV5-6	TRBD2	TRBJ2-3	TGTGCCAGCAGCCCCGATGTTATGGGCGGGAGGCCCACAGATACGCAGTATTTT	CASSPDVMGGRPTDTQYF
.	TRBV7-3	.	TRBJ2-3	TGTGCCAGCAGCTTAAGGGGGGTTGGCACAGATACGCAGTATTTT	CASSLRGVGTDTQYF
.	TRBV7-9	.	TRBJ2-3	TGTGCCAGCAGCCCTACAGGGGGGGGAACAGATACGCAGTATTTT	CASSPTGGGTDTQYF
.	TRBV27	.	TRBJ1-5	TGTGCCAGCAGCTCGGCCCGGGGGAATCAGCCCCAGCATTTT	CASSSARGNQPQHF
once	TRBV9	.	TRBJ2-3	TGTGCCAGCAGCGTAGGGTTCGGGATTAGCACAGATACGCAGTATTTT	CASSVGFGISTDTQYF
.	TRBV7-9	TRBD1	TRBJ1-1	TGTGCCAGCAGCTTAGGCTTTCAGGGGGCGGCTTTCTTT	CASSLGFQGAAFF
.	TRBV5-1	.	TRBJ1-1	TGCGCCAGCAACTACCAGTTCAGTCGGACTGAAGCTTTCTTT	CASNYQFSRTEAFF
.	TRBV5-1	TRBD1	TRBJ2-1	TGCGCCAGCAGCTGGGGACAGGGTAGGAACAATGAGCAGTTCTTC	CASSWGQGRNNEQFF
.	TRBV5-5	.	TRBJ2-5	TGTGCCAGCAGCTTGGAGCAAGCGGAGACCCAGTACTTC	CASSLEQAETQYF
.	TRBV10-1	TRBD2	TRBJ2-1	TGCGCCAGCAGCCCTTATAGGCCTAGCGGGTACGATGAGCAGTTCTTC	CASSPYRPSGYDEQFF
.	TRBV4-1	TRBD2	TRBJ2-3	TGCGCCAGCAGCCATCCTCAGACTAGCGGGAGAAGCACAGATACGCAGTATTTT	CASSHPQTSGRSTDTQYF
.	TRBV10-3	TRBD1	TRBJ1-1	TGTGCCATCAGTCCTCGGACAGGTATGAACACTGAAGCTTTCTTT	CAISPRTGMNTEAFF
.	TRBV13	TRBD1	TRBJ1-2	TGTGCCAGCAGCAAACCGGGACAGGGGGCTTGGAGCTACACCTTC	CASSKPGQGAWSYTF
.	TRBV4-1	TRBD1	TRBJ2-7	TGCGCCAGCAGCCACCGAGGACAGGGAGGCGCCTACGAGCAGTACTTC	CASSHRGQGGAYEQYF
.	TRBV7-2	.	TRBJ1-3	TGTGCCAGCAGCAAGGGGGGGCCCCCTGGAAACACCATATATTTT	CASSKGGPPGNTIYF
once	TRBV7-9	.	TRBJ1-1	TGTGCCAGCAGCTTAGCGCTCGGGAATGAAGCTTTCTTT	CASSLALGNEAFF
.	TRBV19	.	TRBJ1-1	TGTGCCAGTAGTATAGGGGAGGGGAGATGGAACACTGAAGCTTTCTTT	CASSIGEGRWNTEAFF
.	TRBV5-1	.	TRBJ2-1	TGCGCCAGCAGCTCTGATCAGGGGAGCATCAATGAGCAGTTCTTC	CASSSDQGSINEQFF
.	TRBV2	.	TRBJ1-4	TGTGCCAGTAAAGGGGGGGGCCAACTGGGTGAAAAACTGTTTTTT	CASKGGGQLGEKLFF
.	TRBV2	.	TRBJ1-2	TGTGCCAGCAGTGAGTTAGCTTTGAACTATGGCTACACCTTC	CASSELALNYGYTF
.	TRBV7-2	.	TRBJ1-2	TGTGCCAGCAGCTTAGTACCCGGGAGCCTTCAGTCGGAGGGCTACACCTTC	CASSLVPGSLQSEGYTF
.	TRBV5-1	.	TRBJ2-7	TGCGCCAGCAGCTTGGGGAGGGACTCCTACGAGCAGTACTTC	CASSLGRDSYEQYF
.	TRBV9	TRBD1	TRBJ1-5	TGTGCCAGCACCCCCGGACAGGGGGCTTGGGAGCCCCAGCATTTT	CASTPGQGAWEPQHF
.	TRBV5-1	.	TRBJ2-1	TGCGCCAGCAGCTTGGCCCGTACTAGCAATGAGCAGTTCTTC	CASSLARTSNEQFF
.	TRBV6-1	.	TRBJ1-2	TGTGCCAGCAGTGACCCCGGGTTCAACGGCTACACCTTC	CASSDPGFNGYTF